These T cell receptor beta chains were read from a single sample in a study of immune evolution from preneoplasia to lung adenocarcinoma. Profiling relied on immunoSEQ multiplex PCR, and the TCRdb table lists in-frame clones only, not all of them. The sample lists 6,000 or so clones, 81% occurring once. The sequencing input was FFPE invasive lung adenocarcinoma tissue. These receptors were taken from a person aged 45-65 years with lung adenocarcinoma. The CDR3 runs from the conserved cysteine through the conserved F or W. The order of the fields is V gene, D gene, clone size, J gene, CDR3 DNA, CDR3 protein. The D gene is left open where the match is weak. Rows may omit the clone size; those that give it use once, few, many or a size class.

TRBV10-2	-	-	TRBJ1-1	TGCGCCAGCAGGGGAGAGAACACTGAAGCTTTCTTT	CASRGENTEAFF
TRBV5-6	-	-	TRBJ1-1	TGTGCCAGCACCCGGACAGCCAAGAACACTGAAGCTTTCTTT	CASTRTAKNTEAFF
TRBV29-1	-	-	TRBJ2-7	TGCAGCGTTGAGAGCTCCAGCTCCTACGAGCAGTACTTC	CSVESSSSYEQYF
TRBV7-2	TRBD1	-	TRBJ2-7	TGTGCCAGCAGCTTAGCAGGCGGGACAGGGGGCTACGAGCAGTACTTC	CASSLAGGTGGYEQYF
TRBV7-8	TRBD2	once	TRBJ2-7	TGTGCCAGCAGCTTAGAGCGCGAGGGACTAAAGTACTTC	CASSLEREGLKYF
TRBV28	-	once	TRBJ1-2	TGTGCCAGCAGTAATCAGGGTGGAGGGGGCTATGGCTACACCTTC	CASSNQGGGGYGYTF
TRBV5-6	TRBD1	-	TRBJ1-5	TGTGCCAGCAGCTGGGGACAGGGCCCGAATCAGCCCCAGCATTTT	CASSWGQGPNQPQHF
TRBV2	TRBD1	-	TRBJ1-1	TGTGCCAGCAGACGAACAGGGGAGTCTGCAGCTTTCTTT	CASRRTGESAAFF
TRBV10-1	TRBD2	-	TRBJ2-7	TGCGCCAGCAACGGGAGGTCCTACGAGCAGTACTTC	CASNGRSYEQYF
TRBV7-2	TRBD2	-	TRBJ2-3	TGTGCCAGCAGCCCCGGGCTAGCGGATTTCACAGATACGCAGTATTTT	CASSPGLADFTDTQYF
TRBV28	-	-	TRBJ1-4	TGTGCCAGCAGTCAGGACTGGAAGGAAAAACTGTTTTTT	CASSQDWKEKLFF
TRBV6-6	TRBD1	-	TRBJ2-7	TGTGCCACGGGGACAGGGGGCGAGCAGTACTTC	CATGTGGEQYF
TRBV10-3	TRBD1	-	TRBJ1-1	TGTGCCATCAGTGGCCCACAGGGGACGGAAGCTTTCTTT	CAISGPQGTEAFF
TRBV30	-	-	TRBJ1-2	TGTGCCTGGACCGGTTCTGCCGGGGGCTACACCTTC	CAWTGSAGGYTF
TRBV29-1	-	-	TRBJ2-7	TGCAGCGTTTTTCAGGGGACCCTCTCCTACGAGCAGTACTTC	CSVFQGTLSYEQYF
TRBV7-2	-	-	TRBJ2-3	TGTGCCAGCAGCTTACGCCCGGGGGGCTCGAATGCAGATACGCAGTATTTT	CASSLRPGGSNADTQYF
TRBV7-9	-	-	TRBJ1-6	TGTGCCAGCAGCTGGGGTGCAAATTCACCCCTCCACTTT	CASSWGANSPLHF
TRBV30	TRBD2	-	TRBJ2-7	TGTGCCTGGAGCCCCGGCGGGGCGGGAGCTCTCGCGGGGTGGCAGTACTTC	CAWSPGGAGALAGWQYF
TRBV11-2	TRBD2	-	TRBJ2-7	TGTGCTAGCAGCCTCCCTGCGGGACTAGCCCTCTTC	CASSLPAGLALF
TRBV7-3	TRBD1	-	TRBJ2-1	TGTGCCAGCAGCTTAATCCAGGGGGCTAACAATGAGCAGTTCTTC	CASSLIQGANNEQFF
TRBV5-4	TRBD1	-	TRBJ1-2	TGTGCCAGCAGCTTACAGGGGACCCCGGACTACACCTTC	CASSLQGTPDYTF
TRBV9	-	-	TRBJ2-3	TGTGCCAGCAGCGTAGCGGCAGGCACAGATACGCAGTATTTT	CASSVAAGTDTQYF
TRBV4-2	TRBD2	-	TRBJ2-7	TGTGCCAGCAGCCAAGATAGCGGGAGCTCCTACGAGCAGTACTTC	CASSQDSGSSYEQYF
TRBV4-3	-	-	TRBJ2-7	TGCGCCAGCAGCCAAGATGTTGGGAGATACGAGCAGTACTTC	CASSQDVGRYEQYF
TRBV5-1	-	-	TRBJ1-4	TGCGCCAGCAGCTTAAGTGCAGCAACTAATGAAAAACTGTTTTTT	CASSLSAATNEKLFF
TRBV21-1	-	large	TRBJ1-1	TGTGCCAGCAGCCCGCAGGGTAACACTGAAGCTTTCTTT	CASSPQGNTEAFF
TRBV27	-	-	TRBJ2-1	TGTGCCAGCAGTTTAAACAGGGGGGGCTACAATGAGCAGTTCTTC	CASSLNRGGYNEQFF
TRBV19	TRBD1	-	TRBJ1-2	TGTGCCAGTAGTCCCGGACAGGGGAACTATGGCTACACCTTC	CASSPGQGNYGYTF
TRBV28	TRBD2	-	TRBJ2-3	TGTGCCAGCATGACTAGCGGGAGGACAGATACGCAGTATTTT	CASMTSGRTDTQYF
TRBV19	TRBD1	-	TRBJ2-2	TGTGCCAGTAGCCGGACCCAGGGGGCTGGGGGGGAGCTGTTTTTT	CASSRTQGAGGELFF
TRBV29-1	TRBD1	-	TRBJ2-1	TGCAGCTTCTTGGGACAGGGGGCGCAGTTCTTC	CSFLGQGAQFF
TRBV5-1	TRBD1	few	TRBJ2-3	TGCGCCAGCAGCGGGGACAGGGGCACAGATACGCAGTATTTT	CASSGDRGTDTQYF
TRBV19	TRBD2	few	TRBJ2-1	TGTGCCAGTAGTAGTTCTAGCGGGAGGGCCTACAATGAGCAGTTCTTC	CASSSSSGRAYNEQFF
TRBV7-2	TRBD2	-	TRBJ2-7	TGTGCCAGCAGCGGAGGTAGCGGGAGTTCCTACGAGCAGTACTTC	CASSGGSGSSYEQYF
TRBV7-9	-	-	TRBJ1-2	TGTGCCAGCAGCTTAGCGCTAGCAGGCCCCTATGGCTACACCTTC	CASSLALAGPYGYTF
TRBV30	-	few	TRBJ1-5	TGTGCCTGGAGTGTAACGTACAATCAGCCCCAGCATTTT	CAWSVTYNQPQHF
TRBV4-1	TRBD2	few	TRBJ2-1	TGCGCCAGCAGCCAGCCCCCTCTCGGGCGGACTAGCGGGATTACGGATGAGCAGTTCTTC	CASSQPPLGRTSGITDEQFF
TRBV18	-	-	TRBJ2-2	TGTGCCAGCTCACCACGGCAGGGGAAGTACACCGGGGAGCTGTTTTTT	CASSPRQGKYTGELFF
TRBV4-1	-	-	TRBJ2-3	TGCGCCAGCAGCCGTGATTTCCTCTTCGGAGATACGCAGTATTTT	CASSRDFLFGDTQYF
TRBV14	-	medium-sized	TRBJ2-7	TGTGCCAGCAGTCCCGCCAGGGCGAGATACGAGCAGTACTTC	CASSPARARYEQYF
TRBV7-9	TRBD1	-	TRBJ2-1	TGTGCCAGCAGCCGACAGGGGGCCACCTACAATGAGCAGTTCTTC	CASSRQGATYNEQFF
TRBV7-6	-	few	TRBJ2-2	TGTGCCAGCAGCTTAGCCGGGACGGTGAACACCGGGGAGCTGTTTTTT	CASSLAGTVNTGELFF
TRBV16	TRBD1	-	TRBJ1-5	TGTGCCAGCAGGCCGACAGGGGGTAGCCCCCAGCATTTT	CASRPTGGSPQHF
TRBV28	-	-	TRBJ1-1	TGTGCCAGCAGTTTTCGGGGGTTAAGGGAAGCTTTCTTT	CASSFRGLREAFF
TRBV30	-	-	TRBJ2-7	TGTGCCTGGACCTCCCCCGGGGTGTTATCCCTGGGCGAGCAGTACTTC	CAWTSPGVLSLGEQYF
TRBV21-1	-	-	TRBJ2-1	TGTGCCACCCCCGGGACTAGCGGGAGGGCGATTGGCAATGAGCAGTTCTTC	CATPGTSGRAIGNEQFF
TRBV30	TRBD1	-	TRBJ1-5	TGTGCCTGGAGTGTACGAGGACAGGGTTATCAGCCCCAGCATTTT	CAWSVRGQGYQPQHF
TRBV27	-	-	TRBJ2-7	TGTGCCAGCAGTTTATCGGGCTCCTACGAGCAGTACTTC	CASSLSGSYEQYF
TRBV4-1	-	-	TRBJ2-2	TGCGCCAGCAGCTCCGGCGGGGAGCTGTTTTTT	CASSSGGELFF
TRBV11-2	-	-	TRBJ1-2	TGTGCCAGCAGCTTAGAGGGTCGGGGAGCGGGTGGCTACACCTTC	CASSLEGRGAGGYTF
TRBV28	-	few	TRBJ2-7	TGTGCCAGCGGATTCTACGAGCAGTACTTC	CASGFYEQYF
TRBV6-1	-	-	TRBJ1-2	TGTGCCAGCAGTGAATTCTGGTACAGCGGCTACACCTTC	CASSEFWYSGYTF
TRBV2	TRBD2	-	TRBJ2-1	TGTGCCACCGGAGCGGGAGGATCGGTCAATGAGCAGTTCTTC	CATGAGGSVNEQFF
TRBV5-1	-	-	TRBJ2-5	TGCGCCAGCGGGCTTGCAAGGGGGTTAGAGCAAGAGACCCAGTACTTC	CASGLARGLEQETQYF
TRBV7-2	-	-	TRBJ2-1	TGTGCCAGCAGCTTTCCGGGGATCTACAATGAGCAGTTCTTC	CASSFPGIYNEQFF
TRBV10-3	-	-	TRBJ2-1	TGTGCCATCAGTGAGTCGGAACAAAATGAGCAGTTCTTC	CAISESEQNEQFF
TRBV7-9	TRBD1	-	TRBJ1-1	TGTGCCAGCAGCTTTGGACAGGGGGCTGAAGCTTTCTTT	CASSFGQGAEAFF